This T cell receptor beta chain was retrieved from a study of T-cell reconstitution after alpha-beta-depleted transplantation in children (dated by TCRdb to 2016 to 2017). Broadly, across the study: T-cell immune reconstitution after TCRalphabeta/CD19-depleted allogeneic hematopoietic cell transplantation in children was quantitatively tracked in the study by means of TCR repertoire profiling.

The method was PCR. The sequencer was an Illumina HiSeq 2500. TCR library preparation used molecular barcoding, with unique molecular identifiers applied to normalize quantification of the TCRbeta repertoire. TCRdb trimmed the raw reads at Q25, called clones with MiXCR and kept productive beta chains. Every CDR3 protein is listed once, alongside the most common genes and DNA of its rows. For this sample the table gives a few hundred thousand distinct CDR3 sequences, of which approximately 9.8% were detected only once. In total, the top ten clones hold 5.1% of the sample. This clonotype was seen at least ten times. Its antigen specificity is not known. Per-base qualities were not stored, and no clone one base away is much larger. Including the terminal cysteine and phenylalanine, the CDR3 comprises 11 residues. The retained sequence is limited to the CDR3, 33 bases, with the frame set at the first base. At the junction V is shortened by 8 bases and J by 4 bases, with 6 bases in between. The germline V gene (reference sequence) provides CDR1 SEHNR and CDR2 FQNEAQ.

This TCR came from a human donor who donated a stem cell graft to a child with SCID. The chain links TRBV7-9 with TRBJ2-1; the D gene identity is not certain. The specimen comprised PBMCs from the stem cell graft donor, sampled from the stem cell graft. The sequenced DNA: TGTGCCAGCGGCCAATACAATGAGCAGTTCTTC. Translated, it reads CASGQYNEQFF.